The 31 T cell receptor beta chains in this list originate from one sample, sequenced in a study of T cell responses to AZD1222 COVID-19 vaccine. Libraries were prepared by immunoSEQ multiplex PCR; TCRdb keeps only in-frame clonotypes and omits some of them. The data contain about 52,000 clones, about 91% of them seen just once; the ten biggest clones take up approximately 2.5%. The source was peripheral blood, collected 28 days after the second AZD1222 dose. These receptors all stem from an adult who received the AZD1222 COVID-19 vaccine.

The chain recombines TRBV28 with TRBJ1-3; TRBD1 matches at 7 bases. CDR1 MDHEN and CDR2 SYDVKM come from the germline V gene. The CDR3 runs to 16 residues. V lost 4 bases to trimming and J lost 3 bases; unmatched junction nucleotides: 9. Written as DNA, the CDR3 is TGTGCCAGCAGTTCCCTCGACAGGGTGTATGGAAACACCATATATTTT. It is translated as CASSSLDRVYGNTIYF.

This chain links TRBV5-1 with TRBJ1-1; D perhaps matches TRBD1 (6 bases). Trimming cost V 0 bases and J 5 bases, with 14 bases left between them. Germline CDR1 and CDR2: SGHRS and YFSETQ. The CDR3 runs 15 residues. CDR3 loop: CASSLEPGAGTEAFF. The DNA for the CDR3 is TGCGCCAGCAGCTTGGAGCCGGGGGCGGGAACTGAAGCTTTCTTT.

The gene calls are TRBV6-1 and TRBJ1-5, with D unresolved. The CDR3 totals 12 residues. Germline-derived CDR1 and CDR2 are MNHNS and SASEGT. V lost 1 base and J lost 12, with 10 bases in between. This CDR3 reads CASSEVGGFQHF. DNA of the CDR3: TGTGCCAGCAGTGAAGTAGGAGGCTTCCAGCATTTT.

This chain connects TRBV7-2 to TRBJ1-5; tentative D call: TRBD1 (5 bases). Trimming took off 3 bases at V and 1 base at J, with 10 bases between the two ends. Germline lookup yields CDR1 SGHTA and CDR2 FQGNSA. This CDR3 has 15 amino acids. CDR3 sequence: CASSFGQGSNQPQHF. In nucleotides, the CDR3 is TGTGCCAGCAGCTTTGGGCAGGGCAGCAATCAGCCCCAGCATTTT.

V gene TRBV12-5 combines with J gene TRBJ2-2; possible D gene TRBD1, 6 bases. Trimming pared 6 bases from V and 7 bases from J, leaving 15 bases between. CDR3 length: 14 residues. Germline lookup yields CDR1 LGHNT and CDR2 FRNRAP. The CDR3 DNA reads TGTGCTAGTGGCCCTGGACAGTACGACGGGGAGCTGTTTTTT. Translated, it gives CASGPGQYDGELFF.

The V and J genes are TRBV27 and TRBJ2-7, with D tentatively TRBD1 or TRBD2 (5 bases each). The CDR3 is 14 amino acids. Trimming took off 7 bases at V and 2 bases at J, with 15 bases between the two ends. Germline V CDR1 and CDR2: MNHEY, SMNVEV (reference sequence). The CDR3 DNA reads TGTGCCAGCACCGTAAGATGGGGACCCTACGAGCAGTACTTC. Translating gives CASTVRWGPYEQYF.

The J gene is TRBJ2-5, the V gene TRBV11-2; 9 bases map to TRBD2. Germline-derived CDR1 and CDR2 are SGHAT and FQNNGV. There are 18 residues in the CDR3. V lost 6 bases and J lost 4; bases outside the gene matches: 18. Here the CDR3 DNA reads TGTGCCAGCAGGCCCAAGGGGGCTCTAGCGGGAATGCGAGAGACCCAGTACTTC. Protein product: CASRPKGALAGMRETQYF.

The rearrangement joins TRBV6-1 to TRBJ1-2; D unresolved. The CDR3 is 14 residues long. Germline-derived CDR1 and CDR2 are MNHNS and SASEGT. The V end was cut by 0 bases, the J end by 4 bases, with 9 bases between. In DNA, the CDR3 is TGTGCCAGCAGTGAAGCGAGTACCGGCTATGGCTACACCTTC. Translation gives CASSEASTGYGYTF.

This chain connects TRBV10-2 to TRBJ2-2; D is ambiguous. Germline assignment: CDR1 WSHSY and CDR2 SAAADI. The CDR3 sequence is 14 residues long. Trimming removed 3 bases from V and 5 bases from J, with 10 bases in between. The CDR3 region has the DNA TGCGCCAGCAGTGAAGGGCTGGCTACCGGGGAGCTGTTTTTT. It encodes CASSEGLATGELFF.

In DNA form, the CDR3 reads TGTGCCAGCCTTTATAGCGGGAGGGGAACCGGGGAGCTGTTTTTT. Translated: CASLYSGRGTGELFF. The chain has TRBV6-5 and TRBJ2-2; 11 bases align to TRBD2. Germline CDR1 is MNHEY and CDR2 is SVGAGI. This CDR3 is built from 15 residues. Trimming cost V 8 bases and J 5 bases; bases outside gene matches: 7.

J is TRBJ2-5 and V is TRBV6-6; tentative D call: TRBD1 (8 bases). The CDR3 consists of 13 residues. V lost 5 bases and J 4 bases, leaving 11 bases between the germline ends. Germline V gene sequence: CDR1 MNHNY, CDR2 SVGAGI (reference sequence). The CDR3 is CASSNRGGETQYF. CDR3 nucleotides: TGTGCCAGCAGTAACAGGGGGGGAGAGACCCAGTACTTC.

J is TRBJ1-2 and V is TRBV27; TRBD1 might be the D (5 bases). CDR1 is MNHEY and CDR2 is SMNVEV in the germline V gene (reference sequence). There are 16 residues in the CDR3. V lost 5 bases to trimming and J lost 2 bases, with 18 bases between them. This CDR3 reads CASSPQGFRPNYGYTF. CDR3 sequence (DNA): TGTGCCAGCAGTCCCCAGGGTTTCCGACCGAACTATGGCTACACCTTC.

The chain recombines TRBV11-1 with TRBJ2-4; the D is unclear. In germline, CDR1 is SGHAT, CDR2 FQDESV (reference sequence). V was shortened by 5 bases and J by 0 bases, with 14 bases between the two germline ends. The CDR3 length is 16 residues. The DNA for the CDR3 is TGTGCCAGCAGCCGTGGGGAAGTAATAGCCAAAAACATTCAGTACTTC. Translating gives CASSRGEVIAKNIQYF.

CDR3 sequence: CASSLAGRADTQYF. The CDR3 DNA sequence: TGTGCCAGCAGCTTAGCGGGGCGGGCAGATACGCAGTATTTT. V is TRBV7-8 and J is TRBJ2-3; tentatively, D is TRBD1 or TRBD2 (5 bases each). The CDR3 runs to 14 residues. Germline CDR1 reads SGHVS; CDR2 reads FQNEAQ. Trimming stripped 0 bases from V and 4 bases from J, with 8 bases between.

This clone has just a few counts. The chain uses TRBV3-1 (or the pseudogene TRBV3-2) and TRBJ2-1, with 9 bases lining up with TRBD2. The V and J ends lost 5 bases and 4 bases, in that order; junction bases with no gene match: 15. The CDR3 has 18 amino acids. Per the germline V gene, CDR1 is LGHDT and CDR2 is YNNKEL (reference sequence). Here the CDR3 DNA reads TGTGCCAGCAGCGTCTCAAAGGGGGGGCTAGCGGGATACAATGAGCAGTTCTTC. Encoded protein: CASSVSKGGLAGYNEQFF.

The count of this clone is one. The chain employs TRBV6-6 and TRBJ2-7, with D unclear. Trimming removed 7 bases at V and 3 bases at J, with 13 bases between. Germline lookup yields CDR1 MNHNY and CDR2 SVGAGI (reference sequence). The CDR3 sequence is 13 residues long. The CDR3 nucleotides are TGTGCCAGCACCCCCCCGGGCCGCTACGAGCAGTACTTC. It specifies CASTPPGRYEQYF.

This clone was observed a few times. The chain is built from TRBV6-5 and TRBJ2-3; 9 bases agree with TRBD1. Per the germline V gene, CDR1 is MNHEY and CDR2 is SVGAGI. This CDR3 contains 15 residues. The V and J ends lost 11 bases and 5 bases, in that order; junction bases with no gene match: 14. This CDR3 is CASGRGGTGIDTQYF. The CDR3 DNA reads as TGTGCCTCGGGAAGAGGCGGGACAGGGATAGATACGCAGTATTTT.

This chain joins TRBV24-1 and TRBJ1-2, with D possibly being TRBD1 (6 bases). V dropped 4 bases and J dropped 2 bases, with 10 bases sitting between them. The length of the CDR3 is 14 residues. Germline loops: CDR1 KGHDR, CDR2 SFDVKD. This chain's CDR3 is CATSEQGQNYGYTF. The CDR3 region has the DNA TGTGCCACCAGTGAGCAGGGGCAGAACTATGGCTACACCTTC.

V is TRBV24-1 and J is TRBJ2-7; a possible D gene is TRBD1 (8 bases). The CDR3 totals 15 residues. Germline V lookup: CDR1 KGHDR, CDR2 SFDVKD. V was shortened by 6 bases and J by 4 bases, with 18 bases between the two germline ends. The CDR3 loop reads CATSTAGTGDYEQYF. The CDR3 region has the DNA TGTGCCACCAGTACAGCGGGGACAGGAGATTACGAGCAGTACTTC.

This rearrangement joins TRBV11-3 to TRBJ2-7, with 7 positions matching TRBD1. The V gene's germline CDR1 is SGHNT and CDR2 YENEEA. The CDR3 is 14 residues long. Germline trimming cut 5 bases from V and 3 bases from J; bases unmatched to any gene: 7. Here the CDR3 reads CASSPPDRDYEQYF. CDR3 nucleotides: TGTGCCAGCAGCCCTCCTGACAGGGACTACGAGCAGTACTTC.

This chain connects TRBV9 to TRBJ2-2; the D call may be TRBD1 or TRBD2 (5 bases each). CDR1 and CDR2 (germline): SGDLS, YYNGEE. The CDR3 consists of 15 residues. The ends were cut back, 3 bases at V and 0 bases at J, with 9 bases in the middle. The CDR3: CASSGGGTNTGELFF. The CDR3 bases are TGTGCCAGCAGCGGTGGGGGAACGAACACCGGGGAGCTGTTTTTT.

The J gene is TRBJ1-1, the V gene TRBV6-5, with D possibly matching TRBD1 (5 bases). V was pared by 2 bases and J by 8 bases, with 12 bases between. This CDR3 comprises 13 residues. From germline, CDR1 is MNHEY and CDR2 SVGAGI. DNA for the CDR3: TGTGCCAGCAGTTACACCGGACAAGTCGAAGCTTTCTTT. It encodes CASSYTGQVEAFF.

The CDR3 DNA is TGTGCCAGCTCACCGGGACTAGCGGGACCAAGGGCCGCAGATACGCAGTATTTT. Amino acid sequence: CASSPGLAGPRAADTQYF. The V and J genes are TRBV18 and TRBJ2-3; the match to TRBD2 covers 13 bases. Germline V gene lookup returns CDR1 KGHSH and CDR2 LQKENI. CDR3 size: 18 residues. Trimming removed 3 bases from V and 4 bases from J; junction bases left unmatched: 10. Based on the CDR3 plus reference TRBV18 and TRBJ2-3, the full variable domain is NAGVMQNPRHLVRRRGQEARLRCSPMKGHSHVYWYRQLPEEGLKFMVYLQKENIIDESGMPKERFSAEFPKEGPSILRIQQVVRGDSAAYFCASSPGLAGPRAADTQYFGPGTRLTVL.

The genes are TRBV19 and TRBJ2-3; maybe TRBD2 (5 bases). Per the germline V gene, CDR1 is LNHDA and CDR2 is SQIVND (reference sequence). V was pared by 1 base and J by 4 bases, with 18 bases between. The CDR3 consists of 17 residues. This chain's CDR3 is CASSIGGSQWAADTQYF. As DNA, the CDR3 is TGTGCCAGTAGTATAGGAGGGAGCCAATGGGCAGCAGATACGCAGTATTTT.

Only one count was recorded for this clone. The rearrangement links TRBV6-5 to TRBJ1-3; a weak D match, TRBD1 (5 bases). In germline, CDR1 is MNHEY, CDR2 SVGAGI. V lost 0 bases, J lost 0 bases, and 6 bases lay in between. The CDR3 runs 15 residues. CDR3 in DNA: TGTGCCAGCAGTTACTCCGGGGGCTCTGGAAACACCATATATTTT. Amino acids: CASSYSGGSGNTIYF.

The chain links TRBV6-5 to TRBJ2-5; D may correspond to TRBD1 or TRBD2 (5 bases each). V was trimmed by 7 bases and J by 6 bases, leaving 15 bases between them. The CDR3 is 13 residues long. Germline V gives CDR1 MNHEY, CDR2 SVGAGI. The CDR3 nucleotides are TGTGCCAGCACCGAACTGGGGGTGCAGACCCAGTACTTC. Amino acid sequence: CASTELGVQTQYF.

This sequence joins TRBV5-1 and TRBJ2-2; either TRBD1 or TRBD2 may supply D (5 bases each). Germline values: CDR1 SGHRS, CDR2 YFSETQ. Deletions cut 0 bases from V and 1 base from J, with 10 bases between. This CDR3 is 16 amino acids long. This chain's CDR3 is CASSLGDGRNTGELFF. CDR3 sequence (DNA): TGCGCCAGCAGCTTGGGGGACGGCCGGAACACCGGGGAGCTGTTTTTT.

The CDR3 region has the DNA TGCGCCAGCAGTGGACAGGGCACAGATACGCAGTATTTT. This translates into CASSGQGTDTQYF. This chain uses TRBV10-1 with TRBJ2-3; tentatively, D is TRBD1 (6 bases). The CDR3 is 13 amino acids. Trimming shortened V by 4 bases and J by 1 base, and 6 bases separated the two germline ends. CDR1 is WNHNN and CDR2 is SYGVQD in the germline V gene (reference sequence).

The V and J genes are TRBV7-2 and TRBJ1-1; D unresolved. In germline, CDR1 is SGHTA, CDR2 FQGNSA. V lost 3 bases, J lost 8 bases, and 13 bases lay in between. This CDR3 spans 13 amino acids. Here the CDR3 DNA reads TGTGCCAGCAGCTTTAAGTCGAGGCCCGAAGCTTTCTTT. Translation: CASSFKSRPEAFF.

The gene calls are TRBV6-7 and TRBJ1-1; perhaps TRBD1 as D (5 bases). TRBV6-7 is noted as an ORF with a role that remains uncertain. V shed 2 bases and J shed 5 bases, with 27 bases lying between them. This CDR3 is 19 amino acids long. The CDR3 DNA is TGTGCCAGCAGTTACCCGATTGTGGGAGGGGCCCCGACCGGAACTGAAGCTTTCTTT. It specifies CASSYPIVGGAPTGTEAFF.

V usage is TRBV12-3 or TRBV12-4 and J usage is TRBJ1-1; D unclear. The ends were cut back, 6 bases at V and 9 bases at J, with 14 bases in the middle. CDR3 length: 12 residues. The CDR3 coding sequence is TGTGCCAGCAGAATAAACAGCGTGAAAGCTTTCTTT. Translated, it gives CASRINSVKAFF.